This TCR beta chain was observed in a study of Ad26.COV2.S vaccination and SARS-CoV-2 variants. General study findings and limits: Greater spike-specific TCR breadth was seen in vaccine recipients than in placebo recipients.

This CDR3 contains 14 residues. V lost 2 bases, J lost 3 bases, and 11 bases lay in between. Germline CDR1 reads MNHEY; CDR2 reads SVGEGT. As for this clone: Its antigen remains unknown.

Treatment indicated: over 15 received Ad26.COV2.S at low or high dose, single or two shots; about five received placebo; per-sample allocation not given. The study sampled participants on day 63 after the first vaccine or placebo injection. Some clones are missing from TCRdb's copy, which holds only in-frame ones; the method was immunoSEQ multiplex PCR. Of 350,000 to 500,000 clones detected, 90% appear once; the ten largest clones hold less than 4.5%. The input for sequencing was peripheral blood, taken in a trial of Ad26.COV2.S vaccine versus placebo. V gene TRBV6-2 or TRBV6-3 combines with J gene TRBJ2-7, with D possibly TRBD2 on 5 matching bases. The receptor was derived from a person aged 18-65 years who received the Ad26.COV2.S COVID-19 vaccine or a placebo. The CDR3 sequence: CASSYLASFYEQYF. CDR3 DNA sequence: TGTGCCAGCAGTTACCTCGCTAGCTTCTACGAGCAGTACTTC.